Below, one T cell receptor (beta chain) is given with its context. This record belongs to a study of shared clonotypes between healthy human individuals. This table comes from immunoSEQ multiplex PCR, and its TCRdb copy is limited to in-frame clones, with some not included. Of approximately 1,000,000 clones listed, 78% are singletons. Germline V gives CDR1 SGHRS, CDR2 YFSETQ. This CDR3 has 16 residues. The V and J ends lost 0 bases and 7 bases, in that order; junction bases with no gene match: 8. The source of this sequence is a man younger than 35 in good health. Some clones in this sample may be carry-over from other donors' samples. The sample comprised memory CD4+ T cells from PBMCs. Subset denoted: CD45RA-negative fraction. This chain links TRBV5-1 with TRBJ2-1; 9 bases agree with TRBD2. As DNA, the CDR3 is TGCGCCAGCAGCTTGGAATGGCTAGCGGGGACGAATGAGCAGTTCTTC. Encoded protein: CASSLEWLAGTNEQFF.